This TCR beta chain is drawn from a study of early T cells in non-severe SARS-CoV-2 infection. CDR1 is WNHNN, CDR2 SYGVQD, per germline (reference sequence). The CDR3 is 14 amino acids. V was shortened by 3 bases and J by 2 bases, with 9 bases between the two germline ends. TCRdb independently ran MiXCR on the 5' RACE reads; one entry per CDR3 protein. Among 66,000 or so distinct CDR3 sequences listed, 10% to 13% were seen once. This clonotype was counted between two and nine times. The clonotype comes from an adult who was a healthcare worker with PCR-confirmed SARS-CoV-2 infection or an uninfected control (not recorded which). Sequences were obtained from whole blood. The chain is built from TRBV10-1 and TRBJ2-3; a possible D gene is TRBD2 (6 bases). The CDR3 bases are TGCGCCAGCAGTGACGGCGGGATCACAGATACGCAGTATTTT. Its translation is CASSDGGITDTQYF.